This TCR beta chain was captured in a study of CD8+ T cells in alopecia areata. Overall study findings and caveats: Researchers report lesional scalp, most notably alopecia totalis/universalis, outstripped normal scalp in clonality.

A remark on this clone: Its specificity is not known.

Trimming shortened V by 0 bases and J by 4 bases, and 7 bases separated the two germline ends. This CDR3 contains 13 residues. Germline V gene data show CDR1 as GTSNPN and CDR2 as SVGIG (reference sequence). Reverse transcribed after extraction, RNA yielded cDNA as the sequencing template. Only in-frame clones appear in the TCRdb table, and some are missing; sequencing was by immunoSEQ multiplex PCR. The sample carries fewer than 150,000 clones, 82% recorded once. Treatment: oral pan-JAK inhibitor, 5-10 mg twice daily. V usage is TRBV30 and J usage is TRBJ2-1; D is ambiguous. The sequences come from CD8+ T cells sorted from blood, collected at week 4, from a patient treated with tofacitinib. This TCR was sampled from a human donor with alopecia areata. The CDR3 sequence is CAWSVQFYNEQFF. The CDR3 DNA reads TGTGCCTGGAGTGTACAATTTTACAATGAGCAGTTCTTC.